A selection of T cell receptor beta chains follows, all from one sample in a study of T cells in localized non-small cell lung cancer. Assay: immunoSEQ multiplex PCR; the TCRdb copy retains only in-frame clones and omits some. Of approximately 83,000 clones listed, more than 70% were seen once; the top ten hold approximately 22%. The specimen was peripheral blood, collected before any cancer treatment. The origin of the receptors is a woman aged 35 to 75 with stage I squamous cell lung carcinoma. Each CDR3 is given without its conserved first and last residue. Each record gives: CDR3 protein, V gene.

CDR3 protein: ASSQDLVPLLRKYQETQY
V gene: TRBV4-2

CDR3 protein: ASSLGNPAEAF
V gene: TRBV5-4

CDR3 protein: ASSVSSRKLF
V gene: TRBV6-1

CDR3 protein: ASSYDRVSGNTIY
V gene: TRBV6-5

CDR3 protein: ASSLLTRDRTKH
V gene: TRBV19

CDR3 protein: ASSLSKGVFDEQF
V gene: TRBV7-2

CDR3 protein: ASSLTRTEAF
V gene: TRBV5-5

CDR3 protein: ASSKTGTGGLDGYT
V gene: TRBV27

CDR3 protein: ASRDGQVNEKLF
V gene: TRBV25-1

CDR3 protein: ASTPLARTEAF
V gene: TRBV10-2

CDR3 protein: ASSEGILIYGYT
V gene: TRBV6-1

CDR3 protein: AWCLAGASSYNSPLH
V gene: TRBV30

CDR3 protein: ASSLWTPGDEQF
V gene: TRBV5-1

CDR3 protein: AISDFSGGTNEKLF
V gene: TRBV10-3

CDR3 protein: ASSVGQYTDTQY
V gene: TRBV9

CDR3 protein: ASSLQGTGYT
V gene: TRBV7-6

CDR3 protein: ASSLRADRPTDTQY
V gene: TRBV5-1

CDR3 protein: ASQAEMYNEQF
V gene: TRBV19

CDR3 protein: ASSRGWQVEVGYT
V gene: TRBV2

CDR3 protein: ASSAGTGTDTQY
V gene: TRBV5-1

CDR3 protein: ASSGRGGQPQH
V gene: TRBV5-6

CDR3 protein: ASSYLHGAQETQY
V gene: TRBV7-2

CDR3 protein: ASSGGQPQH
V gene: TRBV2

CDR3 protein: ASALGEGPYNEQF
V gene: TRBV5-1

CDR3 protein: ASSAQGTDYGYT
V gene: TRBV9

CDR3 protein: ASSPYSSGGAGDEQF
V gene: TRBV4-2